Detailed here is one TCR beta chain. Its antigen is unknown. A junction boundary mismatches the germline segment, possibly from a read error. For repertoire sequencing, the TCR beta CDR3 regions were amplified from RNA transcripts. Following a first-round RT-PCR that used HTBI primers, a second-round multiplex PCR was carried out. TCRdb redid the calling of the multiplex PCR reads with MiXCR, one entry per CDR3 protein. This sample has approximately 1.2 million distinct CDR3 sequences, with roughly 35% found just once. This sample stems from a study of Graves' ophthalmopathy and Graves' hyperthyroidism. The study's findings and limits: The model achieved under 71% sensitivity and approximately 74% specificity for ophthalmopathy progression. Thyroid clonotypes that were expanded above 0.001 frequency mostly also appeared in blood.

Newly diagnosed, the hyperthyroidism patients had under 2 months' duration and were aged 18 to 65. Enrollment excluded any patients with other autoimmune diseases, uncontrolled infections, pregnancy or lactation. CDR1 DFQATT and CDR2 SNEGSKA come from the germline V gene (reference sequence). This CDR3 has 14 residues. The source material was peripheral blood or thyroid tissue (not recorded which). The J gene is TRBJ2-2, the V gene TRBV20-1; a possible D gene is TRBD2 (6 bases). The sequence came from an adult man with Graves' hyperthyroidism. Here the CDR3 DNA reads TGCAGTGCTAGAGGCCACTCGAACACCGGGGGGCTGTTTTTT. Residues: CSARGHSNTGGLFF.